This T cell receptor (beta chain) emerged from a study of blood T cell repertoires in COVID-19. About the research overall: The United States, Italy and Spain supplied acute and convalescent COVID-19 samples. From T cells, B-cell-depleted T cells, or PBMCs came the material, which was cDNA or gDNA.

This table comes from immunoSEQ multiplex PCR, and its TCRdb copy is limited to in-frame clones, with some not included. The repertoire holds under 300,000 clones, with approximately 78% as singletons. Between the trimmed V and J ends, which lost 3 bases and 1 base, there was a span of 14 bases. Germline CDR1 and CDR2: KGHSH and LQKENI. The CDR3 has 16 amino acids. The specimen sequenced was peripheral blood. This TCR was sampled from an older woman with active or convalescent COVID-19. V gene TRBV18 combines with J gene TRBJ2-3; D is perhaps TRBD2 (6 bases). CDR3 nucleotide sequence: TGTGCCAGCTCACCGATCGGCGGCGGGGGCACAGATACGCAGTATTTT. Its protein product is CASSPIGGGGTDTQYF.